This TCR beta chain is drawn from a study of shared clonotypes between healthy human individuals. Original handling: ImmunoSEQ output lacked quality scores and full-length reads, limiting matched filtering. The method was immunoSEQ multiplex PCR; TCRdb's version includes in-frame clones alone and lacks a portion of them. V and J calls and clone size are copied from that table; D and trimming were computed from the DNA. Here the sample spans under 600,000 clones, roughly 79% being singletons. Germline loops: CDR1 SGHRS, CDR2 YFSETQ. V lost 4 bases and J 4 bases, leaving 11 bases between the germline ends. This CDR3 region has 14 residues. None of the donors, who were healthy HIV-negative adults, had recently had acute infections or vaccinations.

Material: PBMCs. This clonotype originated in a woman in her forties in good health. Some clones in this sample may be carry-over from other donors' samples. The chain has TRBV5-1 and TRBJ1-4; no definite D call. In nucleotides, the CDR3 is TGCGCCAGCAGCCACGAGGGAAGTAATGAAAAACTGTTTTTT. The encoded protein is CASSHEGSNEKLFF. Drawing the rest from reference TRBV5-1 and TRBJ1-4, the complete variable domain is KAGVTQTPRYLIKTRGQQVTLSCSPISGHRSVSWYQQTPGQGLQFLFEYFSETQRNKGNFPGRFSGRQFSNSRSEMNVSTLELGDSALYLCASSHEGSNEKLFFGSGTQLSVL.